This TCR beta chain is from a study of CD8+ T cells in alopecia areata. Study results and caveats: Clarity of TCR sharing across patients fell short of that in mice, possibly HLA-related.

Individuals with alopecia areata gave both lesional scalp punch biopsies and peripheral blood for collection. In the case of this clone: Its specificity is not known.

The authors extracted RNA and reverse transcribed it into cDNA as the sequencing template. Using immunoSEQ multiplex PCR, the repertoire was profiled, and TCRdb retains in-frame clones only, with some absent. This table has 120,000 or so clones, about 46% appearing once. The sequenced material came from NKG2D-low CD8+ T cells sorted from blood. The receptor was isolated from a human donor with alopecia areata.

DNA for the CDR3: TGTGCCAGCAGCTCGGGACGGGCCGAGCAGTACTTC. Translation: CASSSGRAEQYF. The chain carries TRBV13 and TRBJ2-7; D could derive from TRBD1 or TRBD2 (5 bases each). From germline, CDR1 is PRHDT and CDR2 FYEKMQ (reference sequence). The CDR3 is made up of 12 amino acids. Trimming left V 4 bases short and J 6 bases short, with 10 bases between.